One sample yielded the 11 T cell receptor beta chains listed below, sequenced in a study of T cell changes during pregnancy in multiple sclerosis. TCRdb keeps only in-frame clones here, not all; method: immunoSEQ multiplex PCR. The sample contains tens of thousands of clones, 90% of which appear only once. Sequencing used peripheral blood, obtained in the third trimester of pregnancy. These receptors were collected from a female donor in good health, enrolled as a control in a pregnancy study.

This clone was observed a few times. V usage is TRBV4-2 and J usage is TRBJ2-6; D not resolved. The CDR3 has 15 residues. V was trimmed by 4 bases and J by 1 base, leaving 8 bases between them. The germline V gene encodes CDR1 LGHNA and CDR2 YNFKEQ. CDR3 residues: CASSPSESGANVLTF. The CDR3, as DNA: TGTGCCAGCAGCCCTTCCGAGTCTGGGGCCAACGTCCTGACTTTC.

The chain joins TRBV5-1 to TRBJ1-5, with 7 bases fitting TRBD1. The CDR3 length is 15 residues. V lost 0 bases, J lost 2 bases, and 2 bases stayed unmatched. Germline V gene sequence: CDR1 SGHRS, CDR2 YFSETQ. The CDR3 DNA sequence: TGCGCCAGCAGCTTGGGAGACAGGGGCAATCAGCCCCAGCATTTT. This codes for CASSLGDRGNQPQHF.

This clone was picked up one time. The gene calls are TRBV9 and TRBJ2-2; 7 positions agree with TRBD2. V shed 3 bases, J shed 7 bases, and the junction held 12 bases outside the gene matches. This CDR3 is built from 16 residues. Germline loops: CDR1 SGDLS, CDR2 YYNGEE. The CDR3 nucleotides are TGTGCCAGCAGCGCGGGGCTGGGCGGGAGTGGCGGGGAGCTGTTTTTT. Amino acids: CASSAGLGGSGGELFF. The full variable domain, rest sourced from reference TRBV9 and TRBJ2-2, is DSGVTQTPKHLITATGQRVTLRCSPRSGDLSVYWYQQSLDQGLQFLIQYYNGEERAKGNILERFSAQQFPDLHSELNLSSLELGDSALYFCASSAGLGGSGGELFFGEGSRLTVL.

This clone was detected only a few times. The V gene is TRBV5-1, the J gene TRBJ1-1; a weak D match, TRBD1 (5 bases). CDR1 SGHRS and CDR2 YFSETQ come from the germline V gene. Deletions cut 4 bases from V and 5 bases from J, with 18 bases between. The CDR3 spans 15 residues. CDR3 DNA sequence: TGCGCCAGCAGCGGCGGGACTCCATGGGGGACTGAAGCTTTCTTT. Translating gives CASSGGTPWGTEAFF.

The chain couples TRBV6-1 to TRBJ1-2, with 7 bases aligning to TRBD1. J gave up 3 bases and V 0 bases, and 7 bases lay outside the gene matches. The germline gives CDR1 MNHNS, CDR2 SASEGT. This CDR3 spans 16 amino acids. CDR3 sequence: CASSEAEGAGHYGYTF. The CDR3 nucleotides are TGTGCCAGCAGTGAAGCCGAGGGGGCGGGCCACTATGGCTACACCTTC.

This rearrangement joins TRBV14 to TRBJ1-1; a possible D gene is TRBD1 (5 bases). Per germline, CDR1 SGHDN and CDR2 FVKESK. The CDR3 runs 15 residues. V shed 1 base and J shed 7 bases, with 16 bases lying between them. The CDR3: CASSQVRGGGSEAFF. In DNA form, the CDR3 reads TGTGCCAGCAGCCAAGTTCGGGGGGGAGGGAGTGAAGCTTTCTTT.

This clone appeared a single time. In nucleotides, the CDR3 is TGCGCCAGCAGCTTGGCCGGGGACAGGGAGGCCTATGGCTACACCTTC. Amino acids: CASSLAGDREAYGYTF. The V call is TRBV5-1, the J call TRBJ1-2; 9 bases agree with TRBD1. The germline V gene encodes CDR1 SGHRS and CDR2 YFSETQ. After removal of 0 bases from V and 4 bases from J, the junction contained 7 bases not matched to a gene. This CDR3 comprises 16 residues.

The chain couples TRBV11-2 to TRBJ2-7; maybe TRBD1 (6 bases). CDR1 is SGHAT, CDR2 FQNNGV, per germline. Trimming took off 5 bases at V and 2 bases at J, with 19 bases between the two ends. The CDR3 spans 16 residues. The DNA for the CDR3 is TGTGCCAGCAGCCCTACGTTGGCAGGGGAAACCTACGAGCAGTACTTC. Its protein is CASSPTLAGETYEQYF.

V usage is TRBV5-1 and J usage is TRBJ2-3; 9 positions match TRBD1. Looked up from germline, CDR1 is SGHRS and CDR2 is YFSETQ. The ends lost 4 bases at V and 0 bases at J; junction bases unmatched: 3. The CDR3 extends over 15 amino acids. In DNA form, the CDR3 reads TGCGCCAGCAGCCAGGGACAGGGCAGCACAGATACGCAGTATTTT. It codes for CASSQGQGSTDTQYF.

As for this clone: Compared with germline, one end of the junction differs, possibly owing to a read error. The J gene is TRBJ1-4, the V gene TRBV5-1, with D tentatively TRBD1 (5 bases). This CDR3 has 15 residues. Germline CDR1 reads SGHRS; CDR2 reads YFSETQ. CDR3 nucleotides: TGCGCCAGCAAGGTTTCAGGGTCAACTAATGAAAAACTGCTTTTT. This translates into CASKVSGSTNEKLLF.

Here the CDR3 reads CAYGTSGSYEQYF. DNA for the CDR3: TGTGCCTATGGGACTAGCGGGAGTTACGAGCAGTACTTC. The chain links TRBV30 to TRBJ2-7; 14 bases are shared with TRBD2. V shed 7 bases, J shed 4 bases, and the junction held 3 bases outside the gene matches. Germline assignment: CDR1 GTSNPN and CDR2 SVGIG (reference sequence). The CDR3 is made up of 13 amino acids.